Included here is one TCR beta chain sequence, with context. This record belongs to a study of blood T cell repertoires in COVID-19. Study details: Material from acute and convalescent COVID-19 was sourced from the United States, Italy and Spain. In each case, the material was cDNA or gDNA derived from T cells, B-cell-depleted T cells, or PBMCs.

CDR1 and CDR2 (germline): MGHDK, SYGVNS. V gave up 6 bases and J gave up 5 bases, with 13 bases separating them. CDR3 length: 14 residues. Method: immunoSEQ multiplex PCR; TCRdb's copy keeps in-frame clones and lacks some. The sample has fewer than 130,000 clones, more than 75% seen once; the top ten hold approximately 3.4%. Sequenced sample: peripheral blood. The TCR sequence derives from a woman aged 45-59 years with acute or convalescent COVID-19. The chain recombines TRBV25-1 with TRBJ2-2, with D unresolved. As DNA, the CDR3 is TGTGCCAGCAGGCCACAGTCTAAAACCGGGGAGCTGTTTTTT. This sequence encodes CASRPQSKTGELFF. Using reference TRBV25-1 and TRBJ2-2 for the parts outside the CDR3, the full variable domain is EADIYQTPRYLVIGTGKKITLECSQTMGHDKMYWYQQDPGMELHLIHYSYGVNSTEKGDLSSESTVSRIRTEHFPLTLESARPSHTSQYLCASRPQSKTGELFFGEGSRLTVL.